Below, one TCR beta chain is given with its context. Its matching antigen is unknown. The PCR ran on 60 Vbeta and 13 Jbeta primers. Sequencing was performed with immunoSEQ multiplex PCR; in TCRdb, only in-frame clones are kept and a portion is missing. The profile shows fewer than 200,000 clones, 84% of them singletons. These data belong to a study of cytomegalovirus exposure and HLA in healthy donors. Study-wide findings and caveats: In a later analysis, donors in an Asian-associated ancestry cluster reportedly had fewer N-insertions in productive TCRs than the cohort mean. Reportedly, TCR beta sequences accurately predicted HLA-A and HLA-B alleles in most subjects. A few CMV-associated chains proved CMV antigen-specific in vitro.

The sample was PBMCs. The TCR was taken from a girl aged 2 to 10 in good health and CMV-seropositive.

As DNA, the CDR3 is TGTGCCAGCAGCTTAGATCAGGGGAATGAAGCTTTCTTT. Translated: CASSLDQGNEAFF. The J gene is TRBJ1-1, the V gene TRBV7-9; tentative D call: TRBD1 (6 bases). V was clipped by 1 base and J by 7 bases, with 10 bases between them. Germline V gene lookup returns CDR1 SEHNR and CDR2 FQNEAQ (reference sequence). This CDR3 has 13 amino acids.